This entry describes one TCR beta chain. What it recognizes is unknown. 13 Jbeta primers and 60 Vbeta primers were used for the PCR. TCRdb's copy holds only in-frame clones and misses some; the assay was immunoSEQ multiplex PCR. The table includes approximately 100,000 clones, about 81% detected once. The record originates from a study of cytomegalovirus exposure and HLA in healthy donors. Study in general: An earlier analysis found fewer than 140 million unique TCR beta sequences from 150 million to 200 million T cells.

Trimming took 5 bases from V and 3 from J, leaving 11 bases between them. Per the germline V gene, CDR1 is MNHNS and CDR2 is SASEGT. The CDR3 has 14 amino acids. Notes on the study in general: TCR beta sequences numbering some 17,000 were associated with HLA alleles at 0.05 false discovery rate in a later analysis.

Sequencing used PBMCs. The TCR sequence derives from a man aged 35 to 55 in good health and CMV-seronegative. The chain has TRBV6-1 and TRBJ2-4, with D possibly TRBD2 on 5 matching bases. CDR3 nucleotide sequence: TGTGCCAGCAGTCTCGGGATTAACAAAAACATTCAGTACTTC. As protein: CASSLGINKNIQYF.